The sample holds many counts of the clone carrying this TCR beta chain. The CDR3 loop spans 15 amino acids. CDR1 and CDR2 from the germline V gene are MGHRA and YSYEKL. The V and J ends lost 0 bases and 7 bases respectively, with 15 bases between them. The time point is: newly diagnosed GD, antithyroid drugs for less than 3 months. Scientists built the TCR library using RNA that was extracted from PBMCs. This entry comes from a study of regulatory T cells in long-lasting Graves disease. Construction of TCR beta libraries relied on iRepertoire HTBI primers and on Arm-PCR targeting CDR3 regions. TCRdb ran MiXCR on the multiplex PCR reads and lists one entry per CDR3 protein. The repertoire consists of a few hundred thousand distinct CDR3 sequences, with about 17% occurring once and the leading ten covering around 15%. The data also belong to a second study, concerning T cells in Graves' hyperthyroidism and ophthalmopathy. That study adds: In the first-round RT-PCR of the TCR CDR3, the HTBI primer set was used.

This specimen was peripheral blood mononuclear cells (PBMCs), taken at new diagnosis, from a patient treated with antithyroid drugs. The rearrangement links TRBV4-1 to TRBJ1-2; D gene uncertain. This clonotype originated in a woman aged 30 to 39 with Graves disease. This CDR3 is CASSQDPGGGFGYTF. The CDR3 region has the DNA TGCGCCAGCAGCCAAGATCCAGGTGGCGGCTTTGGCTACACCTTC.